One sample yielded the 3 T cell receptor beta chains listed below, sequenced in a study of radiotherapy plus CTLA-4 blockade in lung cancer. Data came from immunoSEQ multiplex PCR; TCRdb stores just in-frame clones and leaves some out. The sample lists about 80,000 clones; 85% to 90% were seen once. The specimen was peripheral blood, collected from a patient treated with radiotherapy plus ipilimumab. The source is a human donor with non-small cell lung cancer who had stable disease on radiotherapy plus ipilimumab.

The table lists this clone with a count of one. CDR3 in DNA: TGTGCCAGCAGTGGAGGGGCCCGAGGGGTAGATGAGCAGTTCTTC. This gives the protein CASSGGARGVDEQFF. The rearrangement uses TRBV6-1 and TRBJ2-1; D may match TRBD1 or TRBD2 (5 bases each). V lost 4 bases to trimming and J lost 8 bases, with 18 bases between them. This CDR3 is 15 amino acids long. Germline V lookup: CDR1 MNHNS, CDR2 SASEGT.

The rearrangement joins TRBV18 to TRBJ2-7; the match to TRBD2 covers 10 bases. The CDR3 covers 15 residues. Germline CDR1 KGHSH, CDR2 LQKENI. With 4 bases clipped from V and 7 bases from J, the junction kept 10 bases outside the gene matches. As DNA, the CDR3 is TGTGCCAGCTCACTTACCGGGACTAGCGTTCGGGAGCAGTACTTC. The encoded protein is CASSLTGTSVREQYF.

The chain joins TRBV4-2 to TRBJ2-7, with a tentative D call TRBD2 (5 bases). There are 16 residues in the CDR3. V shed 1 base and J shed 2 bases, with 15 bases lying between them. CDR1 and CDR2 (germline): LGHNA, YNFKEQ. The CDR3 spells CASSQVGRASTYEQYF. DNA for the CDR3: TGTGCCAGCAGCCAAGTAGGGCGGGCGTCTACCTACGAGCAGTACTTC.